This record concerns one T cell receptor beta chain sequence. This clone was picked up a small number of times. No antigen is known for it. Base qualities are not recorded, but no much larger clone differs from it by a single base. The CDR3 covers 14 residues, taking in both the cysteine and the phenylalanine. The only DNA kept is the CDR3, 42 bases in frame from the first base. The cohort consisted of 666 healthy bone marrow donors. Cohort members were all nominally healthy when sampled, although unrecorded immune exposures were likely present. The donor was CMV seronegative and was included in the group of under 450 seronegative cohort members. A peripheral blood sample was collected from each donor, and TCR beta sequencing was performed on peripheral blood mononuclear cells. The Qiagen DNeasy Blood Extraction Kit was used to extract genomic DNA from the blood cell samples. The data derive from a study of cytomegalovirus exposure and HLA in healthy donors (dated by TCRdb to about 2017). Notes on the research overall: An earlier analysis of approximately 600 of the donors reported 276 Gb of sequence data and roughly 110 million unique TCR beta sequences from 150 million to 200 million T cells. The aim of the study was to test whether cataloging public T cell receptors could identify signatures of past pathogen exposure. High-throughput TCR immunosequencing, statistical association of individual TCRs with disease status, and machine learning were combined to predict cytomegalovirus infection status. The study profiled the T cell repertoires of some 610 subjects by immunosequencing and related them to cytomegalovirus serostatus. Of the approximately 400 genotyped donors, 65% to 90% were placed in the genetic ancestry cluster associated with self-reported Caucasian donors. An earlier analysis of some 600 of the donors applied high-throughput TCR beta sequencing to assess whether each TCR beta V gene segment acted as functional or pseudogenic. A separate validation cohort of roughly 130 different subjects was used in addition to the approximately 700-subject first cohort. About 280 gigabases of sequencing data and 78 million or so unique TCR sequences were included in an early release covering roughly 700 HLA-typed donors. Among over 350 genotyped donors of the cohort, an average of around 240,000 unique TCR beta nucleotide sequences were sequenced per donor, roughly a sixth of them non-productive. About 5 DR-DQ haplotypes were handled as single units for association and clustering, since linkage in the cohort was strong. A later genetic analysis took genome-wide SNP genotypes for about 55% of the roughly 700 donors and used that subset as a discovery cohort. Both class I and class II loci were covered by HLA typing, at four-digit resolution. All discovery cohort repertoires had been generated using a single sequencing platform. Donor age, sex, ethnicity and CMV serostatus were compiled alongside the repertoire data. Rather than drawing on any new phenotypic data, the later analysis identified candidate immune exposures from TCR beta sequences and the way those sequences occurred across donors. The number of typed donors differed by locus: about 620-630 for A, B, C, DRB1 and DQB1; some 540 for DQA1; 606 for DPA1; and 400 to 480 for DPB1. A later analysis re-analyzed previously published TCR beta repertoires from 666 donors and added high-resolution HLA genotyping to study TCR occurrence patterns.

Broad study findings and their caveats: The classifier was reported to diagnose cytomegalovirus status with high specificity and sensitivity in both the original cohort and the validation cohort. In a later analysis, the rate of TCR association differed among HLA loci, with DRB1 alleles having the most associated TCRs and HLA-C alleles having the fewest. A total of roughly 160 TCR beta chains were listed by the study as associated with cytomegalovirus. This cohort had only TCR beta chains sequenced, and the lack of alpha or paired-chain data limited which features could be detected. According to a later genetic analysis, donors in an Asian-associated ancestry cluster had fewer N-insertions in productive TCRs than the approximately 630-donor mean. The sequencing pipeline was judged likely to have produced a cluster of highly shared sequence variants as a technical artifact. Strong co-occurrence of HLA alleles, especially DR and DQ, made assigning TCR associations to individual alleles difficult. In an earlier analysis of over 550 of the donors, most TCR beta V segments were observed in productive rearrangements about 87% or about 30% of the time, broadly matching IMGT annotations. A further reported finding was that TCR beta sequences accurately predicted the HLA-A and HLA-B alleles for most subjects in the first cohort. Because HLA typing was missing for some donors at each locus, association tests included only the typed subset. A later analysis reported that several top co-occurrence clusters appeared linked to parvovirus B19, influenza, CMV and Epstein-Barr virus. Three of the identified cytomegalovirus-associated TCR beta chains were confirmed in vitro to be specific for cytomegalovirus antigens. Roughly uniform sequencing depth across donors was assumed in presence/absence analyses, although this assumption may not hold. Immune exposure information for the cohort was limited to CMV serostatus. The authors suggested that the approach could potentially be extended to other disease states and immunological phenotypes. Some IMGT-functional V segments, including TRBV6-2 and TRBV6-3, could not be told apart with the 87-base-pair reads, so those segments were excluded. In a later genetic analysis, a missense DCLRE1C variant was associated with V-gene and J-gene trimming of TCR beta chains, and the association was replicated in an independent cohort. Most TCR sequences were seen in very few donors, while some public TCRs were found in many individuals. Most CMV-associated TCR beta chains appeared to be HLA-restricted in a later analysis, and the HLA associations seemed to be driven largely by CMV exposure. Because counts were too low, roughly 16 rarely observed V segments, including chromosome 9 orphons, were left out of the earlier analysis of approximately 500 of the donors. At a false discovery rate of 0.05, a later analysis linked fewer than 20,000 TCR beta sequences to specific HLA alleles. In a later analysis, HLA-associated TCR beta chains were found to be more clonally expanded and to have lower generation probabilities than equally common non-associated chains. Linkage disequilibrium might explain the correlated functional status among segregating V segments, but an unknown experimental factor could not be excluded.

Receptor amplification or capture employed the immunoSEQ multiplex PCR assay. A mixture of 60 forward primers for TCR Vbeta segments and 13 reverse primers for TCR Jbeta segments was used in the multiplex PCR. The CDR3 region of rearranged TCR beta genes was amplified from genomic DNA by a multiplex PCR assay. On the Illumina HiSeq System, the amplified TCR beta libraries were sequenced as 87-base-pair reads. Per the source publication's procedure: A later analysis counted some 74 million unique TCR beta chains across the 650 to 700 repertoires, and roughly 9.9 million of these chains were shared by at least two donors. To remove PCR and sequencing errors, raw reads were error-corrected and collapsed into unique sequences using a nearest-neighbor algorithm that merged closely related sequences. CDR3 sequences were aligned to IMGT reference sequences to assign V, D and J gene segments. For a sequence to be retained, a match of at least six nucleotides was required to both a V gene segment and a J gene segment. Rearrangements were called productive when the CDR3 lacked stop codons and stayed in frame with V and J; all others were non-productive. CDR3 was defined by IMGT convention, running from the second conserved V-encoded cysteine to the conserved J-encoded phenylalanine. The earlier analysis of approximately 590 of the donors excluded any sequence lacking an unambiguous match to a single V gene segment. In an earlier analysis of some 590 of the donors, a V segment was called functional when productive rearrangements were above 56.7%, and segregating when the standard deviation between donors exceeded 5%. A statistical classification framework was built to diagnose cytomegalovirus status from the catalog of TCR beta chain sequences. V and J gene assignment, in a later analysis, came from comparing TCR nucleotide sequences with IMGT/GENE-DB human TR gene sequences. In a later analysis, CDR3 sequences and most-parsimonious VDJ recombination scenarios were assigned using the TCRdist pipeline. In a later analysis, each TCR beta chain was defined by its CDR3 amino acid sequence together with its V-gene family, and reads without a unique V-gene family were excluded. As a way to deal with suspected cross-contamination and a sequencing artifact, a later analysis dropped 450 to 600 nucleotide sequences that were highly shared and had low generation probability. In a later analysis, a clonal expansion index for each public chain was calculated from normalized within-repertoire ranks of inferred template counts. Generation probabilities in a later analysis came from a VDJ recombination model fitted to out-of-frame rearrangements, and those results were checked against IGoR. In a later analysis, TCR-TCR, TCR-HLA and TCR-CMV co-occurrence was scored with hypergeometric tests, and a repertoire-size bias correction was applied to TCR pairs. To estimate false discovery rates, a later analysis permuted the HLA or CMV assignments 20 times. In a later analysis, co-occurring TCRs were grouped using DBSCAN, with TCRdist sequence similarity added in when clustering inside HLA-allele-positive subsets. Repertoires with fewer than 30,000 or more than 120,000 public chains were left out of co-occurrence clustering, as were five repertoires with anomalous nucleotide sharing. What TCRdb holds here is the immuneACCESS table cut down to in-frame rearrangements. Part of the clones is not present; checked against another copy, under half of the missing clones reflect an unresolved V gene, and the others are unexplained. Clonal size and the V and J genes are those of that table, whereas D and trimming came from the DNA. The sample table contains some 190,000 clones; only one count was recorded for 65% to 85% of them. Clones ranked in the top ten supply roughly 3% of the sample.

The origin of this receptor is a female donor in good health and CMV-seronegative. The V and J genes are TRBV1 and TRBJ1-5. TRBV1 is termed a pseudogene. Sequencing was carried out using PBMCs. This receptor carries the CDR3 CTSNGGWSNQPQHF. The DNA is TGCACCAGTAACGGGGGATGGAGCAATCAGCCCCAGCATTTT.